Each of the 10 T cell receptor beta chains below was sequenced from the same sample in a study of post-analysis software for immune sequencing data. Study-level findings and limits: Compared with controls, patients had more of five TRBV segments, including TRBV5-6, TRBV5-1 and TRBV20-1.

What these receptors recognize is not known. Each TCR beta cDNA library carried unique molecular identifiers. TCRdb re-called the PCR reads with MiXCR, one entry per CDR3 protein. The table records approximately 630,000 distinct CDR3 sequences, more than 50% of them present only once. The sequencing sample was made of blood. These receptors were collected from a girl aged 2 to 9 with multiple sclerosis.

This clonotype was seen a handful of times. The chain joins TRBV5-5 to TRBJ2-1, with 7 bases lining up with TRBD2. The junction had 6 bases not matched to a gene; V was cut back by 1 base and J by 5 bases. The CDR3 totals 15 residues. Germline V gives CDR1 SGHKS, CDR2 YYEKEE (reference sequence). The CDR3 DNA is TGTGCCAGCAGCTTGTGGGCTAGCGGTAACAATGAGCAGTTCTTC. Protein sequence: CASSLWASGNNEQFF.

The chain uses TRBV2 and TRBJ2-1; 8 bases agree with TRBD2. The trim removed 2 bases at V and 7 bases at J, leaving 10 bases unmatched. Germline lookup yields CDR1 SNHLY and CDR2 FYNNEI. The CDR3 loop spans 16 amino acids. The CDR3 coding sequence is TGTGCCAGCAGTGAAATAGGCGCGGGGGGAACGAATGAGCAGTTCTTC. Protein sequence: CASSEIGAGGTNEQFF. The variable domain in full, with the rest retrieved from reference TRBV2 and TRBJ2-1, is EPEVTQTPSHQVTQMGQEVILRCVPISNHLYFYWYRQILGQKVEFLVSFYNNEISEKSEIFDDQFSVERPDGSNFTLKIRSTKLEDSAMYFCASSEIGAGGTNEQFFGPGTRLTVL.

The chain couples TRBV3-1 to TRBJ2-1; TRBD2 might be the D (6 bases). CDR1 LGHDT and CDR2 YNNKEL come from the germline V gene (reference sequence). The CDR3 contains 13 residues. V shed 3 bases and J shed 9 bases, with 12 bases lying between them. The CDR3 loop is CASSHGRYGEQFF. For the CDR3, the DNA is TGTGCCAGCAGCCACGGGAGATACGGTGAGCAGTTCTTC.

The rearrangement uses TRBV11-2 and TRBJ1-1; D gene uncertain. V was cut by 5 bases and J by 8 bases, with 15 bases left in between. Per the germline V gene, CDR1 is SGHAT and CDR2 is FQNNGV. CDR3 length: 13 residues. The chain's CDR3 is CASSVTRREEAFF. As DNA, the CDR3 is TGTGCCAGCAGCGTAACAAGGCGCGAGGAAGCTTTCTTT.

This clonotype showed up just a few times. The CDR3 sequence: CSVGTGTGYTF. The CDR3 DNA sequence: TGCAGCGTGGGGACAGGGACTGGCTACACCTTC. The V call is TRBV29-1, the J call TRBJ1-2; 9 nucleotides match TRBD1. This CDR3 spans 11 amino acids. The ends lost 6 bases at V and 7 bases at J; junction bases unmatched: 3. Germline CDR1 reads SQVTM; CDR2 reads ANQGSEA.

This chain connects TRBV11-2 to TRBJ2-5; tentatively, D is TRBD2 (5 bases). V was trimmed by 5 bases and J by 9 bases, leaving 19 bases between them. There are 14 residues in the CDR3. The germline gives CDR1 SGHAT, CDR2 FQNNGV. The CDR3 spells CASSPDYPKLPQYF. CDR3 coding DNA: TGTGCCAGCAGCCCAGACTACCCTAAGCTCCCCCAGTACTTC.

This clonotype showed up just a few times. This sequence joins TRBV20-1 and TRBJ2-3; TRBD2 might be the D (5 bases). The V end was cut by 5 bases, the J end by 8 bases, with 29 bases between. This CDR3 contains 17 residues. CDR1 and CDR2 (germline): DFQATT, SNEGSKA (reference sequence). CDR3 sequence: CSASPLVSVTWSGTQYF. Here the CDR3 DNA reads TGCAGTGCTTCCCCGTTGGTTAGCGTGACATGGAGTGGTACGCAGTATTTT.

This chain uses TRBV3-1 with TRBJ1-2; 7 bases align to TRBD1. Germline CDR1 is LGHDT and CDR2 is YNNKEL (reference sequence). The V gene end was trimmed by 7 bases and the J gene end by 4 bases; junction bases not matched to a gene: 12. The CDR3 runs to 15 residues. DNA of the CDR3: TGTGCCAGCAACCCGGACAGGAGATCCACCTATGGCTACACCTTC. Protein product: CASNPDRRSTYGYTF.

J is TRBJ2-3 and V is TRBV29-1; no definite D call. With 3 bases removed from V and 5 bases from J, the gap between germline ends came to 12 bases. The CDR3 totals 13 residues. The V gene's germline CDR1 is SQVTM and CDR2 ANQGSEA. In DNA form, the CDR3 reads TGCAGCGTTGAGATGGGGTTGGGAGATACGCAGTATTTT. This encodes CSVEMGLGDTQYF.

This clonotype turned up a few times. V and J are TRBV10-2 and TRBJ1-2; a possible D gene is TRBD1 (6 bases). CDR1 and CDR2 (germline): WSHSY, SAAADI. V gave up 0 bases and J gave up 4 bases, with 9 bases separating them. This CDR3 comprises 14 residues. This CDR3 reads CASSESSRGYGYTF. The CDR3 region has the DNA TGCGCCAGCAGTGAGTCGAGCAGGGGCTATGGCTACACCTTC.